Listed below are T cell receptor beta chains from one sample, sequenced in a study of blood T cells in healthy people across ages. From the 5' RACE reads, TCRdb called clonotypes with MiXCR, one entry per CDR3 protein. The table has approximately 600,000 distinct CDR3 sequences, roughly 53% seen once; the top ten hold 30% to 40%. The sequenced material came from blood. All receptors come from a man between 60 and 75 years old in good health. CDR3s include the opening cysteine and the closing phenylalanine or tryptophan. The D gene is left open where the match is weak.

d_gene,j_gene,v_gene,CDR3aa
NA,NA,TRBV6-5,CASSGTPGGTETQYF
TRBD2,TRBJ2-5,TRBV6-5,CASSYAGGQVTSIETQYF
TRBD1,TRBJ2-5,TRBV29-1,CSVGQGVEAQYF
NA,TRBJ1-2,TRBV7-2,CASSGGTGNYGYTF
TRBD2,TRBJ2-3,TRBV20-1,CSAVPWASGGPGTQYF
NA,TRBJ1-2,TRBV29-1,CSVTGTAKANYGYTF
NA,TRBJ2-7,TRBV5-1,CASSLDGVLAQYF
NA,TRBJ1-2,TRBV15,CATSRDPKGIYGYTF
NA,TRBJ2-3,TRBV7-8,CASSLAPGLSTDTQYF
NA,TRBJ2-2,TRBV6-6,CASSYDQRRRTGELFF
TRBD1,TRBJ1-4,TRBV6-6,CASGDRGGEKLFF
TRBD2,TRBJ2-4,TRBV10-3,CAVTSGVSTDTQYF
TRBD2,TRBJ2-1,TRBV3-1,CASSSGTSGGTYNEQFF
TRBD2,TRBJ2-1,TRBV20-1,CSAWGLAGGEQFF
NA,TRBJ2-2,TRBV10-3,CATQRRGQGNTGELFF
NA,TRBJ2-7,TRBV20-1,CSARSSAEQYF
TRBD1,TRBJ2-6,TRBV15,CATSSGTGANVLTF
NA,TRBJ1-2,TRBV4-1,CASSERDRGNYGYTF
TRBD1,TRBJ2-6,TRBV3-1,CASSLGGGTSGANVLTF
NA,TRBJ2-1,TRBV10-3,CAISSSADNEQFF
TRBD2,TRBJ2-1,TRBV6-2/TRBV6-3,CACTDASGGRYNEQFF
NA,TRBJ2-3,TRBV28,CASSSGASDTQYF
NA,TRBJ2-5,TRBV7-2,CASSLVPGAYNEQYF
NA,TRBJ2-1,TRBV20-1,CSARGRVVWNEQFF
TRBD2,TRBJ2-1,TRBV29-1,CSVEGGGDNEQFF
TRBD1,TRBJ1-2,TRBV3-1,CASSRRLGQEEVGYTF
TRBD1,TRBJ1-2,TRBV5-1,CASSLPGGTYGYTF